This T cell receptor beta chain was captured in a study of blood T cells in healthy people across ages. The study's findings and limits: TCR beta diversity, measured per million T cells, fell in a roughly linear way with age.

Then a second PCR, running roughly 7 to 11 cycles, was carried out with a sample-barcoded 5' primer and a J-beta primer mix. Each CDR3 protein gets one entry after TCRdb re-called the 5' RACE reads with MiXCR. The sample shows fewer than 1,000,000 distinct CDR3 sequences, around 45% of them seen only once. The study recruited healthy Caucasian donors from Russia who were aged about 6 to 90. The germline V and J ends were trimmed by 0 bases and 1 base, with 12 bases remaining between them. Germline CDR1 reads LNHNV; CDR2 reads YYDKDF (reference sequence). The CDR3 contains 16 residues. Comments on this clonotype: Its antigen is as yet unknown.

This clonotype was sampled from a man aged 60-69 years in good health. Sequencing was performed on blood. V usage is TRBV15 and J usage is TRBJ2-5; D could derive from TRBD1 or TRBD2 (5 bases each). CDR3 sequence (DNA): TGTGCCACCAGCAGAGATATGATGGGACCCCAAGAGACCCAGTACTTC. It codes for CATSRDMMGPQETQYF.